A selection of T cell receptor beta chains follows, all from one sample in a study of shared clonotypes between healthy human individuals. Measured with immunoSEQ multiplex PCR; TCRdb has only the in-frame clones, and not every one. Here the sample spans some 2,000,000 clones, 95% being singletons. The sequenced material came from naive CD4+ T cells sorted from blood. These receptors were obtained from a man younger than 35 in good health. Both conserved end residues are part of each CDR3. A D gene is named only where the DNA matches it firmly. Clone size appears in some rows only: once, few, many, or a class for an expanded clone.

TRBV4-1	-	TRBJ2-1	-	CASSQVYYNEQFF	TGCGCCAGCAGCCAAGTTTACTACAATGAGCAGTTCTTC
TRBV30	-	TRBJ1-2	-	CAWDRNYGYTF	TGTGCTTGGGATCGAAACTATGGCTACACCTTC
TRBV7-9	TRBD1	TRBJ1-2	-	CASSFGDRLIYGYTF	TGTGCCAGCAGCTTTGGGGACAGACTAATTTATGGCTACACCTTC
TRBV10-3	-	TRBJ1-1	-	CAISERVLGSNTEAFF	TGTGCCATCAGTGAGAGGGTTCTCGGATCTAACACTGAAGCTTTCTTT
TRBV6-6	TRBD2	TRBJ2-2	-	CASSAPGTSSTGELFF	TGTGCCAGCAGTGCTCCCGGGACTAGCAGTACCGGGGAGCTGTTTTTT
TRBV30	TRBD1	TRBJ1-1	-	CAWSRQGNTEAFF	TGTGCCTGGAGCCGACAGGGAAACACTGAAGCTTTCTTT
TRBV5-6	-	TRBJ2-3	-	CASSFIDTQYF	TGTGCCAGCAGCTTCATAGATACGCAGTATTTT
TRBV6-5	-	TRBJ1-6	-	CASSSLSYNSPLHF	TGTGCCAGTTCCTCGCTCTCCTATAATTCACCCCTCCACTTT
TRBV6-1	-	TRBJ2-7	-	CASSESGRSSYEQYF	TGTGCCAGCAGTGAGTCGGGAAGGAGCTCCTACGAGCAGTACTTC
TRBV28	TRBD2	TRBJ2-3	-	CASSRGGRGTDTQYF	TGTGCCAGCAGCCGGGGGGGGCGAGGCACAGATACGCAGTATTTT
TRBV6-5	-	TRBJ2-7	-	CASTSSLPHEQYF	TGTGCCAGCACCTCGTCCCTCCCCCACGAGCAGTACTTC
TRBV6-5	TRBD1	TRBJ1-1	-	CASSYIRQGGAEAFF	TGTGCCAGCAGTTACATCCGACAGGGGGGGGCTGAAGCTTTCTTT
TRBV14	TRBD2	TRBJ2-5	once	CASSQGPLAGVETQYF	TGTGCCAGCAGCCAAGGTCCGCTAGCGGGGGTTGAGACCCAGTACTTC
TRBV7-3	-	TRBJ1-6	-	CASSLQNNSPLHF	TGTGCCAGCAGCTTACAGAATAATTCACCCCTCCACTTT
TRBV7-2	-	TRBJ1-5	-	CASSFLGFQPQHF	TGTGCCAGCAGCTTCCTCGGGTTCCAGCCCCAGCATTTT
TRBV10-2	TRBD1	TRBJ2-3	once	CASSAGTGVSDTQYF	TGCGCCAGCAGTGCCGGGACAGGGGTTTCGGATACGCAGTATTTT
TRBV2	-	TRBJ1-6	-	CASSETVNSPLHF	TGTGCCAGCAGTGAGACAGTAAATTCACCCCTCCACTTT
TRBV7-9	-	TRBJ1-2	-	CASSFGGSTYGYTF	TGTGCCAGCAGCTTCGGGGGCAGCACCTATGGCTACACCTTC
TRBV2	TRBD1	TRBJ2-2	-	CASSSDRGLGTGELFF	TGTGCCAGCAGTTCGGACAGGGGGCTGGGCACCGGGGAGCTGTTTTTT
TRBV27	TRBD1	TRBJ2-7	-	CASSLGQGATYEQYF	TGTGCCAGCAGTTTAGGTCAGGGGGCCACCTACGAGCAGTACTTC
TRBV7-6	TRBD1	TRBJ1-1	-	CASSQGVNTEAFF	TGTGCCAGCAGCCAGGGGGTCAACACTGAAGCTTTCTTT
TRBV5-8	-	TRBJ1-2	-	CASSRDIANYGYTF	TGTGCCAGCAGCAGGGACATTGCTAACTATGGCTACACCTTC
TRBV6-5	-	TRBJ1-1	-	CASGGNQNTEAFF	TGTGCCAGCGGCGGGAATCAGAACACTGAAGCTTTCTTT
TRBV4-3	TRBD1	TRBJ2-2	-	CASSHAGTVNTGELFF	TGCGCCAGCAGCCATGCCGGGACAGTGAACACCGGGGAGCTGTTTTTT
TRBV6-1	-	TRBJ2-3	-	CASSEGQIAQYF	TGTGCCAGCAGTGAAGGGCAGATTGCGCAGTATTTT
TRBV30	TRBD1	TRBJ1-2	-	CAWTGTGGLGGYTF	TGTGCCTGGACCGGGACAGGAGGTCTGGGAGGCTACACCTTC
TRBV5-4	-	TRBJ2-1	-	CASSVGGGNEQFF	TGTGCCAGCAGCGTGGGTGGAGGGAATGAGCAGTTCTTC
TRBV19	TRBD2	TRBJ2-2	once	CASSRLAVNTGELFF	TGTGCCAGTAGTCGACTAGCAGTTAACACCGGGGAGCTGTTTTTT
TRBV28	-	TRBJ2-6	-	CASSLFRSGANVLTF	TGTGCCAGCAGTTTATTCCGGTCTGGGGCCAACGTCCTGACTTTC
TRBV2	-	TRBJ2-2	once	CASIPNTGELFF	TGTGCCAGCATCCCGAACACCGGGGAGCTGTTTTTT
TRBV5-4	-	TRBJ2-3	-	CASSLAGPSTDTQYF	TGTGCCAGCAGCTTGGCAGGGCCTAGCACAGATACGCAGTATTTT
TRBV25-1	-	TRBJ2-7	-	CASSRGALGKASGEQYF	TGTGCCAGCAGTCGGGGGGCTTTGGGGAAAGCCTCCGGGGAGCAGTACTTC
TRBV5-6	-	TRBJ2-1	-	CASSFEAATTPKQFF	TGTGCCAGCAGTTTCGAAGCCGCTACGACCCCAAAGCAGTTCTTC
TRBV4-3	-	TRBJ2-1	-	CASSQWSGTPYNEQFF	TGCGCCAGCAGCCAATGGTCCGGGACTCCCTACAATGAGCAGTTCTTC
TRBV11-2	-	TRBJ2-5	-	CASSSVGGSQETQYF	TGTGCCAGCAGCTCCGTAGGGGGGTCCCAAGAGACCCAGTACTTC
TRBV7-8	-	TRBJ2-7	-	CASSSPIWGIYEQYF	TGTGCCAGCAGCTCCCCAATTTGGGGGATCTACGAGCAGTACTTC
TRBV6-5	-	TRBJ1-2	few	CASSRGPYGYTF	TGTGCCAGCAGCCGGGGGCCTTATGGCTACACCTTC
TRBV5-1	-	TRBJ2-2	-	CASRRAPDTGELFF	TGCGCCAGCAGGAGAGCGCCAGACACCGGGGAGCTGTTTTTT
TRBV9	-	TRBJ2-1	-	CASSADGNPYNEQFF	TGTGCCAGCAGCGCCGATGGGAACCCTTACAATGAGCAGTTCTTC
TRBV20-1	-	TRBJ2-7	-	CSARLAYEQYF	TGCAGTGCTAGACTCGCCTACGAGCAGTACTTC